This is a list of T cell receptor beta chains from one sample in a study of blood T cell repertoires in COVID-19. Profiled with immunoSEQ multiplex PCR; TCRdb holds only in-frame clones, not every one. The sample consists of roughly 290,000 clones, around 90% of them appearing once. Source material: PBMCs or T cells enriched from blood (not recorded which). The receptors shown here come from a woman between 35 and 50 years old who had recovered from COVID-19. The CDR3 runs from the conserved cysteine through the conserved F or W. The order of the fields is J gene, V gene, clone size, D gene, CDR3 protein, CDR3 DNA. The D gene is left open where the match is weak. A clone size is listed for some rows: how often the clone was seen (once, few, many), or a class if it is expanded.

j_call: TRBJ2-5
v_call: TRBV27
clone_size: -
d_call: -
cdr3_aa: CASSPKDGLQETQYF
cdr3_nt: TGTGCCAGCAGTCCTAAGGACGGACTCCAAGAGACCCAGTACTTC

j_call: TRBJ2-5
v_call: TRBV5-4
clone_size: -
d_call: -
cdr3_aa: CASSSNSGEGVQETQYF
cdr3_nt: TGTGCCAGCAGCTCGAACTCAGGGGAGGGGGTCCAAGAGACCCAGTACTTC

j_call: TRBJ1-6
v_call: TRBV5-1
clone_size: once
d_call: TRBD1
cdr3_aa: CASSTGQGAYNSPLHF
cdr3_nt: TGCGCCAGCAGCACGGGACAGGGGGCTTATAATTCACCCCTCCACTTT

j_call: TRBJ2-2
v_call: TRBV7-9
clone_size: -
d_call: TRBD1
cdr3_aa: CASSLTPGQLQEVTGELFF
cdr3_nt: TGTGCCAGCAGCTTAACTCCGGGACAGCTCCAGGAAGTGACCGGGGAGCTGTTTTTT

j_call: TRBJ1-6
v_call: TRBV4-2
clone_size: -
d_call: -
cdr3_aa: CASSQDRGSRIPLHF
cdr3_nt: TGTGCCAGCAGCCAAGATCGCGGGTCTCGCATACCCCTCCACTTT

j_call: TRBJ2-2
v_call: TRBV25-1
clone_size: -
d_call: -
cdr3_aa: CASSELSNTGELFF
cdr3_nt: TGTGCCAGCAGTGAATTGAGCAACACCGGGGAGCTGTTTTTT

j_call: TRBJ2-7
v_call: TRBV6-5
clone_size: -
d_call: TRBD2
cdr3_aa: CASSLTGRGEQYF
cdr3_nt: TGTGCCAGCAGTTTGACTGGGAGGGGAGAGCAGTACTTC

j_call: TRBJ2-7
v_call: TRBV25-1
clone_size: few
d_call: TRBD2
cdr3_aa: CASSEPGTSGYEQYF
cdr3_nt: TGTGCCAGCAGTGAACCGGGGACTAGCGGCTACGAGCAGTACTTC

j_call: TRBJ2-3
v_call: TRBV10-3
clone_size: -
d_call: -
cdr3_aa: CAISPRLGSSTDTQYF
cdr3_nt: TGTGCCATCAGTCCTAGACTAGGGTCTAGCACAGATACGCAGTATTTT

j_call: TRBJ1-1
v_call: TRBV6-4
clone_size: few
d_call: TRBD1
cdr3_aa: CASSDYDRQGCTEAFF
cdr3_nt: TGTGCCAGCAGTGACTATGATAGACAGGGTTGCACTGAAGCTTTCTTT

j_call: TRBJ1-3
v_call: TRBV3-1/TRBV3-2
clone_size: -
d_call: -
cdr3_aa: CASTSGTMGVRGNTIYF
cdr3_nt: TGTGCCAGCACCTCCGGGACAATGGGCGTTCGCGGAAACACCATATATTTT

j_call: TRBJ1-1
v_call: TRBV30
clone_size: -
d_call: -
cdr3_aa: CAWSLRLGPNAFF
cdr3_nt: TGTGCCTGGAGCCTCAGACTGGGGCCAAACGCTTTCTTT

j_call: TRBJ1-5
v_call: TRBV2
clone_size: -
d_call: -
cdr3_aa: CASRDLRGEGQPQHF
cdr3_nt: TGTGCCAGCAGGGACCTCAGGGGCGAGGGTCAGCCCCAGCATTTT

j_call: TRBJ2-3
v_call: TRBV5-1
clone_size: few
d_call: -
cdr3_aa: CASSLGEDRTDTQYF
cdr3_nt: TGCGCCAGCAGCTTGGGGGAGGATCGCACAGATACGCAGTATTTT

j_call: TRBJ2-7
v_call: TRBV7-6
clone_size: -
d_call: TRBD1
cdr3_aa: CASSLAGQGAAYEQYF
cdr3_nt: TGTGCCAGCAGCTTAGCAGGACAGGGGGCTGCCTACGAGCAGTACTTC

j_call: TRBJ1-3
v_call: TRBV5-6
clone_size: -
d_call: -
cdr3_aa: CASSLSPSYSGNTIYF
cdr3_nt: TGTGCCAGCAGCCTCTCTCCAAGCTACTCTGGAAACACCATATATTTT

j_call: TRBJ1-2
v_call: TRBV5-1
clone_size: many
d_call: TRBD1
cdr3_aa: CASSLVVQGKDGYTF
cdr3_nt: TGCGCCAGCAGCTTGGTCGTACAGGGGAAGGATGGCTACACCTTC

j_call: TRBJ1-2
v_call: TRBV4-1
clone_size: -
d_call: -
cdr3_aa: CASSQEPRVGGYTF
cdr3_nt: TGCGCCAGCAGCCAAGAACCCAGGGTAGGTGGCTACACCTTC

j_call: TRBJ2-2
v_call: TRBV18
clone_size: -
d_call: TRBD2
cdr3_aa: CASSPTGGGRTGELFF
cdr3_nt: TGTGCCAGCTCACCAACAGGCGGGGGGCGGACCGGGGAGCTGTTTTTT

j_call: TRBJ1-5
v_call: TRBV18
clone_size: -
d_call: -
cdr3_aa: CASSPSSPNSNQPQHF
cdr3_nt: TGTGCCAGCTCACCATCGTCCCCTAATAGCAATCAGCCCCAGCATTTT

j_call: TRBJ1-2
v_call: TRBV5-1
clone_size: -
d_call: -
cdr3_aa: CASSLTAGNYGYTF
cdr3_nt: TGCGCCAGCAGCCTAACGGCAGGGAACTATGGCTACACCTTC

j_call: TRBJ1-2
v_call: TRBV6-5
clone_size: few
d_call: TRBD1
cdr3_aa: CASSPAGTGPIGYTF
cdr3_nt: TGTGCCAGCAGCCCCGCGGGGACAGGGCCTATTGGCTACACCTTC

j_call: TRBJ1-2
v_call: TRBV5-6
clone_size: -
d_call: -
cdr3_aa: CASSQPRKYGYTF
cdr3_nt: TGTGCCAGCAGCCAGCCTAGGAAGTATGGCTACACCTTC

j_call: TRBJ1-1
v_call: TRBV19
clone_size: -
d_call: -
cdr3_aa: CASTRVRGFTTEAFF
cdr3_nt: TGTGCCAGTACCCGGGTCAGGGGATTTACCACTGAAGCTTTCTTT

j_call: TRBJ2-7
v_call: TRBV10-3
clone_size: -
d_call: TRBD2
cdr3_aa: CAISLSLAGGPREQYF
cdr3_nt: TGTGCCATCAGTCTGTCTTTAGCGGGAGGGCCTCGCGAGCAGTACTTC

j_call: TRBJ2-2
v_call: TRBV4-1
clone_size: -
d_call: -
cdr3_aa: CASSGTHVGWYTGELFF
cdr3_nt: TGCGCCAGCAGCGGGACTCACGTGGGGTGGTACACCGGGGAGCTGTTTTTT

j_call: TRBJ1-1
v_call: TRBV6-6
clone_size: -
d_call: TRBD1
cdr3_aa: CASIKVGQGQRAFF
cdr3_nt: TGTGCCAGCATCAAAGTCGGACAGGGCCAGAGGGCTTTCTTT

j_call: TRBJ2-7
v_call: TRBV7-8
clone_size: -
d_call: -
cdr3_aa: CASSSKRTVGYEQYF
cdr3_nt: TGTGCCAGCAGTTCGAAACGGACAGTCGGTTACGAGCAGTACTTC

j_call: TRBJ1-6
v_call: TRBV15
clone_size: -
d_call: TRBD1
cdr3_aa: CATSRGTGNSPLHF
cdr3_nt: TGTGCCACCAGCAGAGGGACAGGGAATTCACCCCTCCACTTT

j_call: TRBJ2-7
v_call: TRBV10-3
clone_size: once
d_call: TRBD1
cdr3_aa: CAISEGTGVGYEQYF
cdr3_nt: TGTGCCATCAGTGAAGGGACAGGGGTGGGTTACGAGCAGTACTTC

j_call: TRBJ2-1
v_call: TRBV7-2
clone_size: -
d_call: TRBD2
cdr3_aa: CASSMRESSYNEQFF
cdr3_nt: TGTGCCAGCAGCATGCGGGAGAGCTCCTACAATGAGCAGTTCTTC

j_call: TRBJ1-3
v_call: TRBV5-1
clone_size: -
d_call: -
cdr3_aa: CASSLYSPTGSSGNTIYF
cdr3_nt: TGCGCCAGCAGCTTGTATTCCCCCACGGGGAGTTCTGGAAACACCATATATTTT

j_call: TRBJ1-1
v_call: TRBV18
clone_size: once
d_call: -
cdr3_aa: CASSPAQGGEAFF
cdr3_nt: TGTGCCAGCTCACCAGCACAGGGCGGTGAAGCTTTCTTT

j_call: TRBJ1-3
v_call: TRBV5-1
clone_size: -
d_call: -
cdr3_aa: CASSLAAGAGGNTIYF
cdr3_nt: TGCGCCAGCAGCTTGGCCGCCGGGGCGGGAGGAAACACCATATATTTT

j_call: TRBJ1-1
v_call: TRBV30
clone_size: -
d_call: TRBD1
cdr3_aa: CAWSEPGTGGGTEAFF
cdr3_nt: TGTGCCTGGAGTGAACCCGGGACAGGGGGAGGGACTGAAGCTTTCTTT

j_call: TRBJ1-5
v_call: TRBV6-1
clone_size: -
d_call: TRBD1
cdr3_aa: CASSARAQGAAGYSNQPQHF
cdr3_nt: TGTGCCAGCAGTGCCCGCGCACAGGGGGCGGCGGGTTATAGCAATCAGCCCCAGCATTTT

j_call: TRBJ1-2
v_call: TRBV28
clone_size: few
d_call: TRBD1
cdr3_aa: CASSSGQGVRGYTF
cdr3_nt: TGTGCCAGCAGTTCCGGACAGGGGGTTCGTGGCTACACCTTC

j_call: TRBJ2-3
v_call: TRBV7-2
clone_size: -
d_call: TRBD1
cdr3_aa: CASSLYGQGGDTQYF
cdr3_nt: TGTGCCAGCAGCTTATATGGACAGGGGGGAGATACGCAGTATTTT

j_call: TRBJ1-1
v_call: TRBV5-1
clone_size: -
d_call: TRBD1
cdr3_aa: CASGPGGLPTEAFF
cdr3_nt: TGCGCCTCGGGGCCAGGGGGCTTACCCACTGAAGCTTTCTTT

j_call: TRBJ1-1
v_call: TRBV11-2
clone_size: -
d_call: -
cdr3_aa: CASSLVEPPRRAFF
cdr3_nt: TGTGCCAGCAGCTTAGTGGAGCCCCCAAGGCGAGCTTTCTTT

j_call: TRBJ2-2
v_call: TRBV6-6
clone_size: few
d_call: -
cdr3_aa: CASGGGSVTGELFF
cdr3_nt: TGTGCCAGCGGAGGAGGTAGCGTCACCGGGGAGCTGTTTTTT

j_call: TRBJ1-4
v_call: TRBV19
clone_size: -
d_call: -
cdr3_aa: CASSRRANEKLFF
cdr3_nt: TGTGCCAGTAGTCGACGGGCTAATGAAAAACTGTTTTTT

j_call: TRBJ1-2
v_call: TRBV4-1
clone_size: few
d_call: -
cdr3_aa: CASSQAVGGNYGYTF
cdr3_nt: TGCGCCAGCAGCCAAGCGGTGGGGGGGAACTATGGCTACACCTTC

j_call: TRBJ2-2
v_call: TRBV19
clone_size: -
d_call: TRBD2
cdr3_aa: CASSPRGTNTGELFF
cdr3_nt: TGTGCCAGTAGCCCGCGGGGGACGAACACCGGGGAGCTGTTTTTT

j_call: TRBJ2-1
v_call: TRBV6-5
clone_size: -
d_call: -
cdr3_aa: CASSYSAQRTNPQFF
cdr3_nt: TGTGCCAGCAGTTACTCTGCCCAGAGGACTAACCCTCAGTTCTTC

j_call: TRBJ2-7
v_call: TRBV18
clone_size: -
d_call: TRBD1
cdr3_aa: CASSPNRDRLYEQYF
cdr3_nt: TGTGCCAGCTCACCTAATAGGGACAGGTTGTACGAGCAGTACTTC

j_call: TRBJ2-3
v_call: TRBV3-1/TRBV3-2
clone_size: once
d_call: TRBD2
cdr3_aa: CASRNFGGGYTDTQYF
cdr3_nt: TGTGCCAGCAGGAATTTTGGGGGGGGTTACACAGATACGCAGTATTTT

j_call: TRBJ1-6
v_call: TRBV30
clone_size: -
d_call: -
cdr3_aa: CALAGFQNSPLHF
cdr3_nt: TGTGCCCTGGCGGGCTTTCAGAATTCACCCCTCCACTTT